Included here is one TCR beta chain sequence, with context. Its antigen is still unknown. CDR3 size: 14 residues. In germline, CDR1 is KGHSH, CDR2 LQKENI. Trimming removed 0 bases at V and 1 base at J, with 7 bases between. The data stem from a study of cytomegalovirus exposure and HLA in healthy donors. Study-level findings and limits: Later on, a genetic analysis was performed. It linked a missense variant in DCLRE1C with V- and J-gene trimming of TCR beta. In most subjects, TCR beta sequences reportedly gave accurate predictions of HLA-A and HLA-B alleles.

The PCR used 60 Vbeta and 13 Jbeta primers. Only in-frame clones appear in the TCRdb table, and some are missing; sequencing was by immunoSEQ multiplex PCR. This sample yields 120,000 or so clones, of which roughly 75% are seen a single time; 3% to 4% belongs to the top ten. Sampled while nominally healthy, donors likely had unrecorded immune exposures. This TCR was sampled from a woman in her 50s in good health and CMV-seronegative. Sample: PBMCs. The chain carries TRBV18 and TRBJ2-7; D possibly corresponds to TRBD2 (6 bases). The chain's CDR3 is CASSPPAGSYEQYF. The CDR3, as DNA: TGTGCCAGCTCACCACCTGCGGGGTCCTACGAGCAGTACTTC.